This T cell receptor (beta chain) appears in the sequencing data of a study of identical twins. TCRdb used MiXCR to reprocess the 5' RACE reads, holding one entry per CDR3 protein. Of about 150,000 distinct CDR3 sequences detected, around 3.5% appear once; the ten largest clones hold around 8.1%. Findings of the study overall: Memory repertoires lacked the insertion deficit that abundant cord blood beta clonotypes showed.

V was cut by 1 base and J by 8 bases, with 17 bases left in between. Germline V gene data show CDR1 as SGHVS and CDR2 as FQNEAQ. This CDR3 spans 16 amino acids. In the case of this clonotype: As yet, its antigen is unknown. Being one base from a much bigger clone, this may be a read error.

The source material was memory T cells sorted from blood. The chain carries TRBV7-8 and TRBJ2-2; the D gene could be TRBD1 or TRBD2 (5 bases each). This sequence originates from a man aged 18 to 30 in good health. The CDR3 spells CASSLVVMGVRGELFF. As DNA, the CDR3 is TGTGCCAGCAGCTTAGTCGTTATGGGGGTACGAGGGGAGCTGTTTTTT. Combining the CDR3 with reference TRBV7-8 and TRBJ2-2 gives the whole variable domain GAGVSQSPRYKVAKRGQDVALRCDPISGHVSLFWYQQALGQGPEFLTYFQNEAQLDKSGLPSDRFFAERPEGSVSTLKIQRTQQEDSAVYLCASSLVVMGVRGELFFGEGSRLTVL.